The entry that follows covers one T cell receptor (beta chain) sequence. Sequencing was performed with immunoSEQ multiplex PCR; in TCRdb, only in-frame clones are kept and a portion is missing. The sample lists some 120,000 clones; about 88% were seen once. This record belongs to a study of control samples from healthy donors and cancer patients. Germline V gene data show CDR1 as SGHDN and CDR2 as FVKESK. There are 13 residues in the CDR3. Trimming took off 0 bases at V and 4 bases at J, with 4 bases between the two ends. Sequencing was carried out using blood. V gene TRBV14 combines with J gene TRBJ1-5; unclear D gene. The sequence was obtained from a woman between 70 and 85 years old in good health. In DNA form, the CDR3 reads TGTGCCAGCAGCCAAGATTGGAATCAGCCCCAGCATTTT. Translated, it gives CASSQDWNQPQHF. The full variable domain, rest sourced from reference TRBV14 and TRBJ1-5, is EAGVTQFPSHSVIEKGQTVTLRCDPISGHDNLYWYRRVMGKEIKFLLHFVKESKQDESGMPNNRFLAERTGGTYSTLKVQPAELEDSGVYFCASSQDWNQPQHFGDGTRLSIL.